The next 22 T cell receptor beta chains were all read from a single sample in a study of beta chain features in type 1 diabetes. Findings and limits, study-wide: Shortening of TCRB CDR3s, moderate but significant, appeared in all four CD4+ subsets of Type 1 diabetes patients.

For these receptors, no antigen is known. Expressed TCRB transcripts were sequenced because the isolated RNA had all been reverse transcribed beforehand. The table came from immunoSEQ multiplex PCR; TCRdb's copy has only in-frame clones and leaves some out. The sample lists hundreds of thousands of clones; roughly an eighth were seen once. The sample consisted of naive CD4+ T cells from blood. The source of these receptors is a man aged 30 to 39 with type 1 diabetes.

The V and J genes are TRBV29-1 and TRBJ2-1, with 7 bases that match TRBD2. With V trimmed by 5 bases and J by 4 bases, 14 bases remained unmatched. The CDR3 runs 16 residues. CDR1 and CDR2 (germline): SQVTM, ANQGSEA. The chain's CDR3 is CSVLSGLVMGYNEQFF. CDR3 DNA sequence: TGCAGCGTTCTGTCAGGACTAGTTATGGGGTACAATGAGCAGTTCTTC.

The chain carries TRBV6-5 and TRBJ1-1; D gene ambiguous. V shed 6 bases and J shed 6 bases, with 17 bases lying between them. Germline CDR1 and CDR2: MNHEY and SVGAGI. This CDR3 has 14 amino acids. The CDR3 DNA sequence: TGTGCCAGCAGAGAGGGCCCCACCAGATCTGAAGCTTTCTTT. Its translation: CASREGPTRSEAFF.

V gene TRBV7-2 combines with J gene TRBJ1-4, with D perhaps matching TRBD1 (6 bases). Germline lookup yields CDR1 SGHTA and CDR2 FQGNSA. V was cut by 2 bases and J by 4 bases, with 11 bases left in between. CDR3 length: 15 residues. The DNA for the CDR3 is TGTGCCAGCAGCTTACACACAGGGAGTAATGAAAAACTGTTTTTT. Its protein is CASSLHTGSNEKLFF.

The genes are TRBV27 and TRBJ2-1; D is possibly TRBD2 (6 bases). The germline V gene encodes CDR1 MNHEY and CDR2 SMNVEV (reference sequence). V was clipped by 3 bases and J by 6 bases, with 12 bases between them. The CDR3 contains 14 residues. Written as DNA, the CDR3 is TGTGCCAGCAGTTTCGCGGGGAGCGGCAATGAGCAGTTCTTC. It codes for CASSFAGSGNEQFF.

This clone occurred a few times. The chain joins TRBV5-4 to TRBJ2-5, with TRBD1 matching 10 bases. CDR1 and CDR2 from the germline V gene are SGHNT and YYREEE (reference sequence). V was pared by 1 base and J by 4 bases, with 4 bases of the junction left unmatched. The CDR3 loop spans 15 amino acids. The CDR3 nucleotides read TGTGCCAGCAGCTTGCCGGGACAGGGGAGAGAGACCCAGTACTTC. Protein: CASSLPGQGRETQYF.

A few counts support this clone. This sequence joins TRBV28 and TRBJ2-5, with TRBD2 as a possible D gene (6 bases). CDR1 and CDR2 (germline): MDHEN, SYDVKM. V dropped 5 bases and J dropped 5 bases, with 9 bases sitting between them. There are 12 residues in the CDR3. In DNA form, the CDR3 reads TGTGCCAGCAGTCGGAGGGAGGAGACCCAGTACTTC. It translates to CASSRREETQYF.

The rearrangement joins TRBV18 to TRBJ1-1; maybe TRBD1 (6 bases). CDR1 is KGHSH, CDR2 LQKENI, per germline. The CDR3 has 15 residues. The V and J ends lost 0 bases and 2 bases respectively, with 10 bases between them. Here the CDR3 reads CASSPPAGANTEAFF. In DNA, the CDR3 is TGTGCCAGCTCACCACCGGCAGGGGCCAACACTGAAGCTTTCTTT. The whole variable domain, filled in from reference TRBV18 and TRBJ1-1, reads NAGVMQNPRHLVRRRGQEARLRCSPMKGHSHVYWYRQLPEEGLKFMVYLQKENIIDESGMPKERFSAEFPKEGPSILRIQQVVRGDSAAYFCASSPPAGANTEAFFGQGTRLTVV.

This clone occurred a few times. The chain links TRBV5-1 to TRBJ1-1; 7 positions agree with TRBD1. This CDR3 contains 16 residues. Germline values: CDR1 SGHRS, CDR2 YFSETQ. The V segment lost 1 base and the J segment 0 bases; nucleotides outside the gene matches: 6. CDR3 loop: CASSLLTGRMNTEAFF. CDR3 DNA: TGCGCCAGCAGCTTGCTGACAGGGCGCATGAACACTGAAGCTTTCTTT.

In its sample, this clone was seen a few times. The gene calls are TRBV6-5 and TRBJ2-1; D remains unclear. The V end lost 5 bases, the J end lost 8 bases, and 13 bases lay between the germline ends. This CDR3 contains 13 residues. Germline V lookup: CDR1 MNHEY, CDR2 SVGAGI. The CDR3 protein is CASSEALPYEQFF. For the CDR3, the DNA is TGTGCCAGCAGTGAAGCTCTGCCGTATGAGCAGTTCTTC.

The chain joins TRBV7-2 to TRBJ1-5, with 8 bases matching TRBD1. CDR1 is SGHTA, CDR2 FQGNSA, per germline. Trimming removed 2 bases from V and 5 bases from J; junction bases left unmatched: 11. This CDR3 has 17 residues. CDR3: CASSLLPPDRGHQPQHF. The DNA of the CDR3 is TGTGCCAGCAGCTTACTCCCCCCAGACAGGGGCCATCAGCCCCAGCATTTT. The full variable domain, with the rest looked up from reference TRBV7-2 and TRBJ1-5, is GAGVSQSPSNKVTEKGKDVELRCDPISGHTALYWYRQSLGQGLEFLIYFQGNSAPDKSGLPSDRFSAERTGGSVSTLTIQRTQQEDSAVYLCASSLLPPDRGHQPQHFGDGTRLSIL.

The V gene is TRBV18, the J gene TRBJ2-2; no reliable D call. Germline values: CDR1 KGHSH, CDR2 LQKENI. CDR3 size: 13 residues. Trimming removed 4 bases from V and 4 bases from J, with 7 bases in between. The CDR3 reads CASSRGFTGELFF. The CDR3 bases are TGTGCCAGCTCACGAGGCTTCACCGGGGAGCTGTTTTTT. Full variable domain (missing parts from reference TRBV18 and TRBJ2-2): NAGVMQNPRHLVRRRGQEARLRCSPMKGHSHVYWYRQLPEEGLKFMVYLQKENIIDESGMPKERFSAEFPKEGPSILRIQQVVRGDSAAYFCASSRGFTGELFFGEGSRLTVL.

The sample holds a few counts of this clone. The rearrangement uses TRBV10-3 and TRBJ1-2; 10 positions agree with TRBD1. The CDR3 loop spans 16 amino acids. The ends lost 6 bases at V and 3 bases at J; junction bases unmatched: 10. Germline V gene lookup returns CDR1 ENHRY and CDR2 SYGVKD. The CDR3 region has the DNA TGTGCCATCAGAGAGACAGGGGGCCTCGAGGACTATGGCTACACCTTC. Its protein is CAIRETGGLEDYGYTF.

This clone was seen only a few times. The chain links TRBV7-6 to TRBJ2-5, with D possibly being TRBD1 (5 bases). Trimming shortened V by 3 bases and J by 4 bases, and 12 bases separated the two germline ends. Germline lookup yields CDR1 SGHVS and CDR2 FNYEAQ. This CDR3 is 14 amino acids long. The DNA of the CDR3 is TGTGCCAGCAGCTTTGCTGAAGGGGCAGAGACCCAGTACTTC. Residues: CASSFAEGAETQYF.

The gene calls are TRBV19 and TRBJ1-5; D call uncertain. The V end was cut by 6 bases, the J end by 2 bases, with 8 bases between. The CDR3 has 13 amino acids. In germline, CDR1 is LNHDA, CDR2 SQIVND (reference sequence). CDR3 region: CASRSTRNQPQHF. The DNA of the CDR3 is TGTGCCAGTAGGTCGACACGCAATCAGCCCCAGCATTTT.

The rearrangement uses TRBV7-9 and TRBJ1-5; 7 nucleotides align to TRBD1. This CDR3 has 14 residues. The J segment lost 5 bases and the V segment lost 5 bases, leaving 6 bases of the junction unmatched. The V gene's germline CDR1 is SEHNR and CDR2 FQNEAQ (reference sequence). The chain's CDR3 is CASSPNRGDQPQHF. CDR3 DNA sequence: TGTGCCAGCAGCCCCAACAGGGGTGATCAGCCCCAGCATTTT.

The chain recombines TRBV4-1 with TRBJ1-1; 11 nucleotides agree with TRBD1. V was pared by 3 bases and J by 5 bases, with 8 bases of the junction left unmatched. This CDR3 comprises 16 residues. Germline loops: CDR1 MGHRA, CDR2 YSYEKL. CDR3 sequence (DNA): TGCGCCAGCAGCCAGGCAGGACAGGGGGCTTCGACTGAAGCTTTCTTT. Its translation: CASSQAGQGASTEAFF.

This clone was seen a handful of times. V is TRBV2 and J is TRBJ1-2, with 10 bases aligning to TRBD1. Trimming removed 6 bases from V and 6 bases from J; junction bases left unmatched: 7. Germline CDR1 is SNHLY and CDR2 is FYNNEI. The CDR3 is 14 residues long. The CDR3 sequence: CASRFSGTGDGYTF. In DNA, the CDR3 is TGTGCCAGCAGGTTCTCCGGGACAGGGGATGGCTACACCTTC.

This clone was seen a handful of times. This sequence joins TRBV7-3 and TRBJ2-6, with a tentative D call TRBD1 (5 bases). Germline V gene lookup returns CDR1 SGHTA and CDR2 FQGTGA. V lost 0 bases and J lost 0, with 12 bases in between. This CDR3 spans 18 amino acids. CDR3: CASSLTIDSPSGANVLTF. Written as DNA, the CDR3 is TGTGCCAGCAGCTTAACGATTGACAGTCCCTCTGGGGCCAACGTCCTGACTTTC.

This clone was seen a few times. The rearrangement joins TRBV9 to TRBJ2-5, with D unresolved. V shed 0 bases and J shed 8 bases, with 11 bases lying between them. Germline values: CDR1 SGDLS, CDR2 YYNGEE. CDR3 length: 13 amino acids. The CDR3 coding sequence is TGTGCCAGCAGCGTAGATCCTAGTCGTACCCAGTACTTC. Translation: CASSVDPSRTQYF.

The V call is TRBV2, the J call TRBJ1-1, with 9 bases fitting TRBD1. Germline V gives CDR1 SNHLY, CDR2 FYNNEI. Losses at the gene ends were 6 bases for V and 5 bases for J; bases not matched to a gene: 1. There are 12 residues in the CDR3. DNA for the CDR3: TGTGCCAGCAGACAGGGGGCGACTGAAGCTTTCTTT. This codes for CASRQGATEAFF.

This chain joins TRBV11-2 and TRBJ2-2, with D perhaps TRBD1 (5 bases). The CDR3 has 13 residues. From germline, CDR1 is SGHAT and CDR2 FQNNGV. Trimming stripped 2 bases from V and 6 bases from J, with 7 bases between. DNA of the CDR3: TGTGCCAGCAGCTTATTAGGGGCCGGGGAGCTGTTTTTT. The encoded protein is CASSLLGAGELFF.

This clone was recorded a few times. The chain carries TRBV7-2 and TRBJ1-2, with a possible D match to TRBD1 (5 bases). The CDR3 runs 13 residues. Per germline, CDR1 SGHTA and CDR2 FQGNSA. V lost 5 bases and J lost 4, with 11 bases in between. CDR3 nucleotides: TGTGCCAGCAGCGCCCGGACAATCTATGGCTACACCTTC. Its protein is CASSARTIYGYTF.